This TCR beta chain derives from a study of blood T cell repertoires in COVID-19. About the research overall: COVID-19 samples from acute and convalescent phases originated in the United States, Italy and Spain.

Participants were aged 18 to 89 years, lived in 24 US areas, and enrolled virtually. Assignments of participants to cohorts depended upon their own reported clinical history. Study processing details: Nucleated cell number was recorded as an estimate derived from reference gene primer amplification. The method was immunoSEQ multiplex PCR; TCRdb's version includes in-frame clones alone and lacks a portion of them. Clonal size and the V and J genes are those of that table, whereas D and trimming came from the DNA. The table records around 200,000 clones, 86% of them present only once. CDR1 is LNHDA, CDR2 SQIVND, per germline (reference sequence). This CDR3 is 17 amino acids long. The V segment lost 5 bases and the J segment 5 bases; nucleotides outside the gene matches: 12.

The chain recombines TRBV19 with TRBJ2-2, with 9 bases that match TRBD1. This receptor was obtained from a middle-aged man with acute COVID-19. The sample taken for sequencing was PBMCs or T cells enriched from blood (not recorded which). The CDR3 DNA is TGTGCCAGTAGTTACGTCACCGGGACAGGGTTGACCGGGGAGCTGTTTTTT. Translating it yields CASSYVTGTGLTGELFF.